A selection of T cell receptor beta chains follows, all from one sample in a study of blood T cell repertoires in COVID-19. The data were produced by immunoSEQ multiplex PCR, yet TCRdb's version contains in-frame clones alone and is incomplete. The top ten hold about a tenth of the sample, which has around 94,000 clones, about four fifths seen once. Specimen: peripheral blood. The origin of the receptors is a man aged 35 to 55 with active or convalescent COVID-19. The CDR3 runs from the conserved cysteine through the conserved F or W. Fields, in order: clone size, V gene, D gene, J gene, CDR3 DNA, CDR3 protein. D genes are given only for firm matches. Expanded clones are given a class, and other clones once, few, many or no size at all.

abundance: -
v_gene: TRBV6-2/TRBV6-3
d_gene: -
j_gene: TRBJ1-2
CDR3nt: TGTGCCAGCAGCCACGGGAGGGTGGTTTATGGCTACACCTTC
CDR3aa: CASSHGRVVYGYTF

abundance: -
v_gene: TRBV7-7
d_gene: TRBD2
j_gene: TRBJ2-3
CDR3nt: TGTGCCAGCAGCTTACTTAACGGGGGGGCCGCGGATACGCAGTATTTT
CDR3aa: CASSLLNGGAADTQYF

abundance: -
v_gene: TRBV5-6
d_gene: -
j_gene: TRBJ1-2
CDR3nt: TGTGCCAGCAGCCCCGGGGGGGGCACCTATGGCTACACCTTC
CDR3aa: CASSPGGGTYGYTF

abundance: -
v_gene: TRBV6-5
d_gene: -
j_gene: TRBJ2-7
CDR3nt: TGTGCCAGCGCCTCTGGCGGCTCCTACGAGCAGTACTTC
CDR3aa: CASASGGSYEQYF

abundance: -
v_gene: TRBV2
d_gene: -
j_gene: TRBJ1-4
CDR3nt: TGTGCCAGCAGTCCCTGGGTAGGGGAGGGGGAAAAACTGTTTTTT
CDR3aa: CASSPWVGEGEKLFF

abundance: -
v_gene: TRBV5-6
d_gene: TRBD1
j_gene: TRBJ1-2
CDR3nt: TGTGCCAGCAGCAGGGACAGGTATGGCTACACCTTC
CDR3aa: CASSRDRYGYTF

abundance: -
v_gene: TRBV2
d_gene: TRBD2
j_gene: TRBJ2-5
CDR3nt: TGTGCCAGCAGTGAAGCCTCGGCGGGGGGCCAAGAGACCCAGTACTTC
CDR3aa: CASSEASAGGQETQYF

abundance: -
v_gene: TRBV10-2
d_gene: TRBD2
j_gene: TRBJ2-5
CDR3nt: TGCGCCAGCAGTGCGGGGGGACAAGAGACCCAGTACTTC
CDR3aa: CASSAGGQETQYF

abundance: -
v_gene: TRBV19
d_gene: -
j_gene: TRBJ2-2
CDR3nt: TGTGCCAGCCAGGTAGTGTACGCGAACACCGGGGAGCTGTTTTTT
CDR3aa: CASQVVYANTGELFF

abundance: -
v_gene: TRBV7-9
d_gene: -
j_gene: TRBJ1-6
CDR3nt: TGTGCCAGCAGCCCCTCCTCGGCGGGAGCCTCCTATAATTCACCCCTCCACTTT
CDR3aa: CASSPSSAGASYNSPLHF

abundance: -
v_gene: TRBV19
d_gene: -
j_gene: TRBJ1-4
CDR3nt: TGTGCCAGTAGTATAGGTGGAGACCCCATAGGCGGCGAAAAACTGTTTTTT
CDR3aa: CASSIGGDPIGGEKLFF

abundance: few
v_gene: TRBV5-1
d_gene: TRBD1
j_gene: TRBJ2-7
CDR3nt: TGCGCCAGCAGCTTGGTTGCCGGACAGGGGGCCGGGGAGCAGTACTTC
CDR3aa: CASSLVAGQGAGEQYF

abundance: -
v_gene: TRBV10-1
d_gene: -
j_gene: TRBJ1-5
CDR3nt: TGCGCCAGCAGTGAGTCTCAGGGGCAGCCCCAGCATTTT
CDR3aa: CASSESQGQPQHF

abundance: -
v_gene: TRBV3-1/TRBV3-2
d_gene: -
j_gene: TRBJ1-6
CDR3nt: TGTGCCAGCAGGCGGGGGGGCAATTCACCCCTCCACTTT
CDR3aa: CASRRGGNSPLHF

abundance: -
v_gene: TRBV19
d_gene: TRBD1
j_gene: TRBJ2-1
CDR3nt: TGTGCCAGTAGTATCCTTGGGACAGGGGGTCGTGAGCAGTTCTTC
CDR3aa: CASSILGTGGREQFF

abundance: -
v_gene: TRBV5-1
d_gene: -
j_gene: TRBJ2-3
CDR3nt: TGCGCCAGCAGCTTGGAGGGGCTGACAGATACGCAGTATTTT
CDR3aa: CASSLEGLTDTQYF

abundance: -
v_gene: TRBV27
d_gene: -
j_gene: TRBJ2-2
CDR3nt: TGTGCCAGCGGCCTTAAGAAGGATAGGGGCACCGGGGAGCTGTTTTTT
CDR3aa: CASGLKKDRGTGELFF

abundance: -
v_gene: TRBV12-5
d_gene: TRBD1
j_gene: TRBJ1-5
CDR3nt: TGTGCTAGTGCCACCGGGACAGGGGTGACGAGTCAGCCCCAGCATTTT
CDR3aa: CASATGTGVTSQPQHF

abundance: -
v_gene: TRBV9
d_gene: -
j_gene: TRBJ2-7
CDR3nt: TGTGCCAGCAGCGTAGCCCTCCGCTACTACGAGCAGTACTTC
CDR3aa: CASSVALRYYEQYF

abundance: few
v_gene: TRBV19
d_gene: -
j_gene: TRBJ1-6
CDR3nt: TGTGCCAGTAGTAGTTCGGGAGGGTCTGATTCACCCCTCCACTTT
CDR3aa: CASSSSGGSDSPLHF

abundance: -
v_gene: TRBV6-5
d_gene: -
j_gene: TRBJ2-3
CDR3nt: TGTGCCAGCAGTTACTCAACAGGGTACGCAGATACGCAGTATTTT
CDR3aa: CASSYSTGYADTQYF

abundance: -
v_gene: TRBV27
d_gene: TRBD1
j_gene: TRBJ1-1
CDR3nt: TGTGCCAGCAAACCCCCGGGACAGGGAAGAGCTTTCTTT
CDR3aa: CASKPPGQGRAFF

abundance: -
v_gene: TRBV7-9
d_gene: TRBD1
j_gene: TRBJ2-7
CDR3nt: TGTGCCAGCAGCCTACAGGGGGCGCAGATCTACGAGCAGTACTTC
CDR3aa: CASSLQGAQIYEQYF

abundance: -
v_gene: TRBV5-5
d_gene: TRBD1
j_gene: TRBJ2-3
CDR3nt: TGTGCCAGCAACCTGCACCAGGGGGCCGGAGATACGCAGTATTTT
CDR3aa: CASNLHQGAGDTQYF

abundance: -
v_gene: TRBV5-1
d_gene: TRBD1
j_gene: TRBJ1-4
CDR3nt: TGCGCCAGCAGCACCGGACAGGGAGGTGAAAAACTGTTTTTT
CDR3aa: CASSTGQGGEKLFF

abundance: -
v_gene: TRBV30
d_gene: -
j_gene: TRBJ1-6
CDR3nt: TGTGCCTGGGGTCCGGGGGGTAATTCACCCCTCCACTTT
CDR3aa: CAWGPGGNSPLHF

abundance: -
v_gene: TRBV7-2
d_gene: -
j_gene: TRBJ1-5
CDR3nt: TGTGCCAGCAGCTTATCGGAGCTTAGCAATCAGCCCCAGCATTTT
CDR3aa: CASSLSELSNQPQHF

abundance: -
v_gene: TRBV24-1
d_gene: TRBD1
j_gene: TRBJ1-6
CDR3nt: TGTGCCACCAGTGTTTTAACCGGGACAGTTAATTCACCCCTCCACTTT
CDR3aa: CATSVLTGTVNSPLHF

abundance: -
v_gene: TRBV9
d_gene: TRBD1
j_gene: TRBJ1-2
CDR3nt: TGTGCCAGCAGCCCACGGGACAGGGTGGATGGCTACACCTTC
CDR3aa: CASSPRDRVDGYTF

abundance: once
v_gene: TRBV14
d_gene: TRBD1
j_gene: TRBJ2-5
CDR3nt: TGTGCCAGCAGCTGGACAGGTCGATTCGAGATCCAGTACTTC
CDR3aa: CASSWTGRFEIQYF

abundance: -
v_gene: TRBV7-9
d_gene: -
j_gene: TRBJ1-1
CDR3nt: TGTGCCAGCAGCTTGTCCCGGTCGTCTAGGGGCTCTGAAGCTTTCTTT
CDR3aa: CASSLSRSSRGSEAFF

abundance: few
v_gene: TRBV2
d_gene: TRBD2
j_gene: TRBJ2-2
CDR3nt: TGTGCCAGCAACTACCGGGACTACCTCACCGGGGAGCTGTTTTTT
CDR3aa: CASNYRDYLTGELFF

abundance: -
v_gene: TRBV9
d_gene: TRBD1
j_gene: TRBJ1-1
CDR3nt: TGTGCCAGCAGCGCTTCGGGACAGGTGGGCACTGAAGCTTTCTTT
CDR3aa: CASSASGQVGTEAFF

abundance: once
v_gene: TRBV9
d_gene: -
j_gene: TRBJ2-1
CDR3nt: TGTGCCAGCAGCGTAGGAATGAGTTCCTCCTACAATGAGCAGTTCTTC
CDR3aa: CASSVGMSSSYNEQFF

abundance: -
v_gene: TRBV24-1
d_gene: TRBD2
j_gene: TRBJ2-1
CDR3nt: TGTGCCACCAGCTCCGGGACTAGCGGGGGACGGTACAATGAGCAGTTCTTC
CDR3aa: CATSSGTSGGRYNEQFF

abundance: -
v_gene: TRBV7-2
d_gene: -
j_gene: TRBJ1-2
CDR3nt: TGTGCCAGCAGGGACCGGGGGGCCTATTATGGCTACACCTTC
CDR3aa: CASRDRGAYYGYTF

abundance: -
v_gene: TRBV14
d_gene: TRBD2
j_gene: TRBJ2-1
CDR3nt: TGTGCCAGCAGCCTACTGGGTAGCGGGGGGTACAATGAGCAGTTCTTC
CDR3aa: CASSLLGSGGYNEQFF

abundance: -
v_gene: TRBV6-2/TRBV6-3
d_gene: -
j_gene: TRBJ2-7
CDR3nt: TGTGCCAGCAGTTACACAGGGTCCGCCTACGAGCAGTACTTC
CDR3aa: CASSYTGSAYEQYF